These T cell receptor beta chains were read from a single sample in a study of T-cell memory formation after mild COVID-19. TCRdb analysed the 5' RACE reads with MiXCR anew, one entry per CDR3 protein. The sample includes fewer than 700,000 distinct CDR3 sequences, about 20% of them seen just once. The specimen sequenced was PBMCs or a T cell subset sorted from them (not recorded which). The receptor set was obtained from an adult woman who had mild COVID-19 (a few samples of this study predate the infection). Cell type and time point are not known. Both conserved end residues are part of each CDR3. Each record gives: V gene, J gene, CDR3 protein.

v_call: TRBV3-1
j_call: TRBJ1-2
cdr3_aa: CASSQGTTGTAGYTF

v_call: TRBV4-3
j_call: TRBJ2-6
cdr3_aa: CASSPSFSRLGGANVLTF

v_call: TRBV5-1
j_call: TRBJ2-7
cdr3_aa: CATRQGNEQYF

v_call: TRBV2
j_call: TRBJ2-1
cdr3_aa: CASRTSREFF

v_call: TRBV6-2/TRBV6-3
j_call: TRBJ1-2
cdr3_aa: CASSSTGLYGYTF

v_call: TRBV24-1
j_call: TRBJ2-5
cdr3_aa: CATSGGDWTGSETQYF

v_call: TRBV10-2
j_call: TRBJ2-5
cdr3_aa: CASMEGVAETQYF

v_call: TRBV24-1
j_call: TRBJ2-7
cdr3_aa: CATSDPPATGSYEQYF

v_call: TRBV7-8
j_call: TRBJ2-3
cdr3_aa: CASSLVRLATQYF

v_call: TRBV5-4
j_call: TRBJ2-3
cdr3_aa: CASSLGQIGSDTQYF

v_call: TRBV7-9
j_call: TRBJ2-1
cdr3_aa: CASSWNSGIDNEQFF

v_call: TRBV2
j_call: TRBJ2-7
cdr3_aa: CASSTGQRRDEQYF

v_call: TRBV12-3/TRBV12-4
j_call: TRBJ1-2
cdr3_aa: CASSPTGGGRGYTF

v_call: TRBV4-1
j_call: TRBJ2-2
cdr3_aa: CASSQEGSGELFF

v_call: TRBV2
j_call: TRBJ2-3
cdr3_aa: CVKQGRLAGRPTDTQYF

v_call: TRBV7-9
j_call: TRBJ2-4
cdr3_aa: CASSALANIQYF

v_call: TRBV7-9
j_call: TRBJ2-5
cdr3_aa: CASWDPRGIETQYF

v_call: TRBV3-1
j_call: TRBJ2-7
cdr3_aa: CASSPIPSPGQFYEQYF

v_call: TRBV18
j_call: TRBJ2-2
cdr3_aa: CASSPLTGSTGELFF

v_call: TRBV4-1
j_call: TRBJ2-1
cdr3_aa: CASSQEWGGNNEQFF

v_call: TRBV7-9
j_call: TRBJ1-6
cdr3_aa: CASSLDRTLNSPLHF

v_call: TRBV7-2
j_call: TRBJ2-2
cdr3_aa: CASSPRPGQGVTGELFF

v_call: TRBV10-3
j_call: TRBJ2-7
cdr3_aa: CAISEATIPYEQYF